This passage covers 21 T cell receptor beta chains from one sample sequenced in a study of blood T cell repertoires in COVID-19. Clones were sequenced by immunoSEQ multiplex PCR, and TCRdb holds only the in-frame ones, with some missing. The sample records 300,000 to 350,000 clones, over 75% being singletons. Sequences were obtained from PBMCs or T cells enriched from blood (not recorded which). These TCRs come from a woman aged 30 to 39 who had recovered from COVID-19.

The chain is built from TRBV7-9 and TRBJ2-5; D is perhaps TRBD1 (5 bases). The V end was cut by 4 bases, the J end by 2 bases, with 26 bases between. CDR3 size: 19 residues. Per germline, CDR1 SEHNR and CDR2 FQNEAQ (reference sequence). The CDR3 coding sequence is TGTGCCAGCAGCTCCAACCCAAGGGGTCGATTATTTAAACAAGAGACCCAGTACTTC. As protein: CASSSNPRGRLFKQETQYF.

The CDR3 DNA follows: TGTGCCAGCAGCGGGGGACTAGCGGGGAAAGAGACCCAGTACTTC. As protein: CASSGGLAGKETQYF. The chain is built from TRBV5-4 and TRBJ2-5; the match to TRBD2 covers 13 bases. The CDR3 sequence is 15 residues long. V trimming: 4 bases; J trimming: 3 bases; junction bases outside the gene matches: 3. Per the germline V gene, CDR1 is SGHNT and CDR2 is YYREEE (reference sequence).

The chain couples TRBV18 to TRBJ2-3; D gene uncertain. This CDR3 comprises 13 residues. The V gene lost 3 bases and the J gene lost 0 bases, with 4 bases spanning the gap. From germline, CDR1 is KGHSH and CDR2 LQKENI. CDR3 protein: CASSPLSTDTQYF. The DNA for the CDR3 is TGTGCCAGCTCACCCCTCAGCACAGATACGCAGTATTTT.

The chain employs TRBV27 and TRBJ1-6; D call uncertain. Looked up from germline, CDR1 is MNHEY and CDR2 is SMNVEV (reference sequence). Trimming removed 6 bases at V and 11 bases at J, with 14 bases between. The CDR3 extends over 13 amino acids. CDR3 residues: CASSPYLLAPLHF. The DNA for the CDR3 is TGTGCCAGCAGCCCCTACCTCCTAGCACCCCTCCACTTT.

The J gene is TRBJ2-7, the V gene TRBV6-2 or TRBV6-3; a weak D match, TRBD1 (6 bases). Germline-derived CDR1 and CDR2 are MNHEY and SVGEGT. CDR3 length: 15 residues. The germline V and J ends were trimmed by 5 bases and 4 bases, with 18 bases remaining between them. CDR3 loop: CASSRLQGSNYEQYF. In nucleotides, the CDR3 is TGTGCCAGCAGTCGCCTACAGGGTTCCAATTACGAGCAGTACTTC.

This clone was seen just once. This chain joins TRBV5-1 and TRBJ2-1, with 10 bases matching TRBD2. This CDR3 spans 15 amino acids. Germline V gene data show CDR1 as SGHRS and CDR2 as YFSETQ. Trimming removed 4 bases from V and 7 bases from J; junction bases left unmatched: 8. The CDR3 DNA reads as TGCGCCAGCAGCCTAGCGGGGGCCGGGCCGAATGAGCAGTTCTTC. It yields the protein CASSLAGAGPNEQFF.

V and J are TRBV5-1 and TRBJ2-6; possibly TRBD2 for D (6 bases). V was pared by 0 bases and J by 4 bases, with 11 bases between. The germline CDR1 and CDR2 sequences are SGHRS and YFSETQ. This CDR3 has 16 residues. The CDR3 sequence is CASSLVGLTGANVLTF. CDR3 DNA: TGCGCCAGCAGCTTGGTGGGACTTACGGGGGCCAACGTCCTGACTTTC.

The chain employs TRBV5-4 and TRBJ2-7, with TRBD1 identical over 7 bases. The CDR3 is made up of 14 amino acids. Unmatched junction bases numbered 6, after V lost 4 bases and J lost 2 bases. Per the germline V gene, CDR1 is SGHNT and CDR2 is YYREEE (reference sequence). The CDR3 is CASSRDSLTYEQYF. Written as DNA, the CDR3 is TGTGCCAGCAGCCGGGACAGCCTTACCTACGAGCAGTACTTC.

This clone was seen more than once but under ten times. The chain recombines TRBV10-3 with TRBJ2-6, with D perhaps TRBD2 (5 bases). The germline CDR1 and CDR2 sequences are ENHRY and SYGVKD. With 3 bases removed from V and 1 base from J, the gap between germline ends came to 13 bases. CDR3 length: 17 amino acids. CDR3 sequence reads: CAISDPSRVSGANVLTF. CDR3 bases: TGTGCCATCAGTGACCCCTCGAGGGTTTCTGGGGCCAACGTCCTGACTTTC.

This clone appeared a few times. V is TRBV6-1 and J is TRBJ1-1; a weak D match, TRBD1 (6 bases). Germline V gene lookup returns CDR1 MNHNS and CDR2 SASEGT. Trimming cost V 3 bases and J 4 bases, with 15 bases left between them. The CDR3 loop spans 15 amino acids. Here the CDR3 reads CASSDVNREITEAFF. The CDR3 bases are TGTGCCAGCAGTGATGTTAACAGGGAGATCACTGAAGCTTTCTTT.

The chain carries TRBV18 and TRBJ1-2, with a weak D call TRBD1 (6 bases). Germline CDR1 is KGHSH and CDR2 is LQKENI. V was shortened by 6 bases and J by 3 bases, with 14 bases between the two germline ends. This CDR3 spans 14 amino acids. The CDR3 here is CASSLTRTDYGYTF. Written as DNA, the CDR3 is TGTGCCAGCTCGCTGACCCGGACAGACTATGGCTACACCTTC.

The chain employs TRBV15 and TRBJ2-7; possibly TRBD1 for D (5 bases). The CDR3 is made up of 13 amino acids. Trimming removed 8 bases from V and 7 bases from J, with 18 bases in between. The germline CDR1 and CDR2 sequences are LNHNV and YYDKDF (reference sequence). The CDR3 sequence is CATSTTLRGEQYF. The CDR3 DNA reads as TGTGCCACCTCTACAACTCTTAGGGGTGAGCAGTACTTC.

The chain uses TRBV9 and TRBJ2-5; weak D call: TRBD1 (5 bases). V lost 3 bases, J lost 2 bases, and 14 bases lay in between. The CDR3 is 15 residues long. Germline-derived CDR1 and CDR2 are SGDLS and YYNGEE. The CDR3 is CASSGQDRVQETQYF. The CDR3 coding sequence is TGTGCCAGCAGCGGACAAGACAGAGTTCAAGAGACCCAGTACTTC.

The chain couples TRBV6-2 or TRBV6-3 to TRBJ2-1; 14 nucleotides align to TRBD2. Germline V CDR1 and CDR2: MNHEY, SVGEGT. The trim removed 4 bases at V and 9 bases at J, leaving 5 bases unmatched. The CDR3 length is 15 residues. The CDR3 loop is CASSSGLAGVSEQFF. The CDR3 DNA is TGTGCCAGCAGTTCGGGACTAGCGGGGGTTAGTGAGCAGTTCTTC.

V usage is TRBV21-1 and J usage is TRBJ2-5; the table names TRBD1, a call not compared with the DNA. TRBV21-1 is deemed a pseudogene. This CDR3 has 17 amino acids. The chain's CDR3 is CASSKAGQGTGGETQYF. The CDR3 DNA reads as TGTGCCAGCAGCAAAGCTGGACAGGGGACCGGGGGGGAGACCCAGTACTTC.

This clone was picked up many times. V is TRBV10-3 and J is TRBJ2-7; the match to TRBD1 covers 10 bases. V trimming: 11 bases; J trimming: 0 bases; junction bases outside the gene matches: 7. The germline CDR1 and CDR2 sequences are ENHRY and SYGVKD. The CDR3 length is 14 residues. CDR3 sequence: CAARTGGSSYEQYF. DNA of the CDR3: TGTGCCGCGCGGACAGGGGGGAGCTCCTACGAGCAGTACTTC.

The gene calls are TRBV30 and TRBJ1-2; 7 bases agree with TRBD1. V was pared by 7 bases and J by 0 bases, with 5 bases of the junction left unmatched. Germline V CDR1 and CDR2: GTSNPN, SVGIG (reference sequence). The CDR3 runs to 13 residues. CDR3 DNA: TGTGCCTACCAGACAGGGACTAACTATGGCTACACCTTC. Translated: CAYQTGTNYGYTF.

A single count supports this clone. This chain connects TRBV12-3 or TRBV12-4 to TRBJ1-4, with 8 bases aligning to TRBD1. V shed 6 bases, J shed 8 bases, and the junction held 2 bases outside the gene matches. The CDR3 loop spans 12 amino acids. CDR3 coding DNA: TGTGCCAGCAGCAGACAGGGGGAAAAACTGTTTTTT. Residues: CASSRQGEKLFF.

The chain recombines TRBV5-1 with TRBJ1-1, with TRBD1 identical over 7 bases. CDR1 and CDR2 from the germline V gene are SGHRS and YFSETQ. The V and J ends lost 4 bases and 0 bases, in that order; junction bases with no gene match: 3. This CDR3 has 14 residues. For the CDR3, the DNA is TGCGCCAGCAGCGTACAGGGGATGAACACTGAAGCTTTCTTT. Its protein product is CASSVQGMNTEAFF.

V and J are TRBV3-1 (or the pseudogene TRBV3-2) and TRBJ1-2; 10 bases agree with TRBD1. This CDR3 has 18 amino acids. V shed 7 bases and J 3 bases; nucleotides not matched to a gene: 17. Germline V gives CDR1 LGHDT, CDR2 YNNKEL (reference sequence). The CDR3 here is CASNPSPTGGAWHYGYTF. The CDR3 nucleotides read TGTGCCAGCAACCCCTCCCCGACAGGGGGCGCCTGGCACTATGGCTACACCTTC.

The chain links TRBV6-6 to TRBJ2-5; 11 bases map to TRBD1. J was trimmed by 4 bases and V by 10 bases; bases with no gene match: 5. Germline values: CDR1 MNHNY, CDR2 SVGAGI (reference sequence). The CDR3 extends over 13 amino acids. CDR3 loop: CATGTGGSETQYF. Written as DNA, the CDR3 is TGTGCCACCGGGACAGGGGGTTCAGAGACCCAGTACTTC.